This T cell receptor (beta chain) came from a study of spatial heterogeneity in lung cancer. Study information: Fewer alpha-chain than beta-chain sequences were consistently detected. TCR and UMI combinations that were unique each appeared, on average, more than ten times in raw reads.

Remarks on this clonotype: Its antigen is still unknown.

TCRdb reprocessed the 5' RACE reads with MiXCR, giving one entry per CDR3 protein. This repertoire shows around 7,400 distinct CDR3 sequences, roughly 6.5% found once; its top ten account for less than 10%. After removal of 2 bases from V and 2 bases from J, the junction contained 3 bases not matched to a gene. The CDR3 covers 16 residues. The study, taken as a whole, reports: Tumor mutation counts were tracked by expanded intratumoral alpha and beta TCR counts.

The time point denotes: sample taken at primary tumor resection. There were roughly 72 donors, all of them untreated patients with early-stage non-small cell lung cancer. Unsorted tumor, nontumor lung tissue or cryopreserved PBMC supplied the whole RNA. The sequence was obtained from a male donor with early-stage non-small cell lung cancer. The sequences come from lung tumor tissue, collected at surgery. The chain links TRBV5-3 to TRBJ2-2; the match to TRBD1 covers 10 bases. TRBV5-3 is an ORF; its function is uncertain. For the CDR3, the DNA is TGTGCCAGAAGCTTCGGACAGGGGGATAACACCGGGGAGCTGTTTTTT. Translating gives CARSFGQGDNTGELFF.